The entry below describes one TCR beta chain. Its target is not known. The run of the v3.0 immunoSEQ assay was at survey level. The method was immunoSEQ multiplex PCR; TCRdb's version includes in-frame clones alone and lacks a portion of them. This sample has 15,000 to 20,000 clones; about 91% occur once, and the top ten carry around 9.3%. This specimen belongs to a study of long-term antiretroviral therapy in people with HIV. Study findings and constraints: ART adherence, viral resistance and therapy changes were undocumented.

V lost 1 base and J 4 bases, leaving 10 bases between the germline ends. Germline-derived CDR1 and CDR2 are MNHEY and SMNVEV (reference sequence). The CDR3 sequence is 14 residues long. The sample here was unsorted PBMCs, taken 0.3 years after starting antiretroviral therapy. V is TRBV27 and J is TRBJ2-5; D ambiguous. This sequence originates from a man aged 60 to 75 with HIV. The CDR3 nucleotides are TGTGCCAGCAGTTTATATCCTAACCCAGAGACCCAGTACTTC. Its protein product is CASSLYPNPETQYF.